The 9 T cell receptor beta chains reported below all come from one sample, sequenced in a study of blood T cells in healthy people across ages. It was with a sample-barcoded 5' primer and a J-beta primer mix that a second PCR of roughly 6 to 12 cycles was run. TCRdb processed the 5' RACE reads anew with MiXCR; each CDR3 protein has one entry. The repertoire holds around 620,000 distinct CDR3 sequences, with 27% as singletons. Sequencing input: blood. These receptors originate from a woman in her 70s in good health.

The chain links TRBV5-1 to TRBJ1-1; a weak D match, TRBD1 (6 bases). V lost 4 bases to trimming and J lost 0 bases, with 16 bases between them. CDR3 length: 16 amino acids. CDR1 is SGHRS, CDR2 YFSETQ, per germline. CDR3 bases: TGCGCCAGCAGCCCGACGGGGGGCCATTTGAACACTGAAGCTTTCTTT. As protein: CASSPTGGHLNTEAFF.

Written as DNA, the CDR3 is TGCGCCAGCAATGCGGGGGAACTCACAGATACGCAGTATTTT. Translating it yields CASNAGELTDTQYF. The chain carries TRBV5-1 and TRBJ2-3; 7 bases are a match to TRBD2. Trimming cost V 6 bases and J 2 bases; bases outside gene matches: 6. Germline-derived CDR1 and CDR2 are SGHRS and YFSETQ. The CDR3 length is 14 residues.

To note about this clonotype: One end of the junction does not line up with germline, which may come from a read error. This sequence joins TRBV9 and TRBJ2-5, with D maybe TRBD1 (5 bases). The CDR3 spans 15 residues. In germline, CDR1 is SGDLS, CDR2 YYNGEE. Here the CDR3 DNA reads TGTGCCAGCAGCGTATCTGGGGCGAACCAAGGGACCCAGTACTTC. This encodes CASSVSGANQGTQYF.

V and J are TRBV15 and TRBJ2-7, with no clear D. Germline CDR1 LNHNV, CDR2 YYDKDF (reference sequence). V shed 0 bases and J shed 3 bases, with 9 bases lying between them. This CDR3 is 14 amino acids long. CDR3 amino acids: CATSRELTVYEQYF. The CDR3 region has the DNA TGTGCCACCAGCAGAGAGTTAACAGTCTACGAGCAGTACTTC.

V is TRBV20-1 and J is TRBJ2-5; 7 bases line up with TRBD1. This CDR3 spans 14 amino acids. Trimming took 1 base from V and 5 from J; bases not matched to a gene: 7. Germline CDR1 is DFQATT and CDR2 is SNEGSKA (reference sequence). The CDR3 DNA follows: TGCAGTGCTAGAGCTCGGACAGGAAGGGAGACCCAGTACTTC. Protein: CSARARTGRETQYF.

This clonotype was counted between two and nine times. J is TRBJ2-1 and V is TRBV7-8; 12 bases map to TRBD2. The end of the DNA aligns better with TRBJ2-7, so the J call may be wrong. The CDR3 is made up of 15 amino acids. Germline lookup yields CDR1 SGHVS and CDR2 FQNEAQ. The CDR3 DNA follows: TGTGCCAGCAGCCCTCGGACTAGCGGGGTCCGGGAGCAGTACTTC. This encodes CASSPRTSGVREQYF.

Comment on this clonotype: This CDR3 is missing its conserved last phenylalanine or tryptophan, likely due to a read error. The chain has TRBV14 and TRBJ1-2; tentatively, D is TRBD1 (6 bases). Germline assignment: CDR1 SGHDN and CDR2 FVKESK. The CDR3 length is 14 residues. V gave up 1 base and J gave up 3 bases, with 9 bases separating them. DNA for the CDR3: TGTGCCAGCAGCCAAGGATACAGGGACTATGGCTACACCCTC. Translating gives CASSQGYRDYGYTL.

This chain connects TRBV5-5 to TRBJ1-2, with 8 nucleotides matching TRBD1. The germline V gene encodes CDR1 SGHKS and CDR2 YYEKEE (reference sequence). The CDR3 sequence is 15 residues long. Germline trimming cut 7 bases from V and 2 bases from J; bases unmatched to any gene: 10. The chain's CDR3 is CASSLAGQGNYGYTF. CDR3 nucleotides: TGTGCCAGCTCACTGGCCGGACAGGGCAACTATGGCTACACCTTC. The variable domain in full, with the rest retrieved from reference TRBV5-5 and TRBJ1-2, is DAGVTQSPTHLIKTRGQQVTLRCSPISGHKSVSWYQQVLGQGPQFIFQYYEKEERGRGNFPDRFSARQFPNYSSELNVNALLLGDSALYLCASSLAGQGNYGYTFGSGTRLTVV.

In DNA, the CDR3 is TGTGCCAGCAGGGGGGGACAGGTCCTCACAGATACGCAGTATTTT. This sequence encodes CASRGGQVLTDTQYF. The V and J genes are TRBV9 and TRBJ2-3; 8 bases are a match to TRBD1. The CDR3 sequence is 15 residues long. V lost 5 bases, J lost 2 bases, and 7 bases stayed unmatched. Germline lookup yields CDR1 SGDLS and CDR2 YYNGEE.